A selection of T cell receptor beta chains follows, all from one sample in a study of blood T cell repertoires in COVID-19. Clones were read by immunoSEQ multiplex PCR, and TCRdb kept only the in-frame ones, dropping some. In the table there are roughly 190,000 clones, around 85% of which are singletons. The specimen was peripheral blood. The receptors here all came from a young man with acute or convalescent COVID-19. CDR3s include the opening cysteine and the closing phenylalanine or tryptophan. Each record gives: clone size, J gene, V gene, D gene, CDR3 protein, CDR3 DNA. The D gene is left open where the match is weak. Where a row states a size, it is once, few, many or the class of an expanded clone; other rows omit it.

abundance: .
j_gene: TRBJ1-2
v_gene: TRBV5-1
d_gene: TRBD1
CDR3aa: CASTQSGTGTNGYTF
CDR3nt: TGCGCCAGCACGCAATCCGGGACAGGGACCAATGGCTACACCTTC

abundance: .
j_gene: TRBJ1-1
v_gene: TRBV30
d_gene: .
CDR3aa: CAWRGQGAAFF
CDR3nt: TGTGCCTGGAGGGGGCAAGGGGCAGCTTTCTTT

abundance: .
j_gene: TRBJ1-2
v_gene: TRBV3-1/TRBV3-2
d_gene: .
CDR3aa: CASSQDPGNYGYTF
CDR3nt: TGTGCCAGCAGCCAAGATCCAGGCAACTATGGCTACACCTTC

abundance: .
j_gene: TRBJ1-3
v_gene: TRBV6-2/TRBV6-3
d_gene: .
CDR3aa: CASSWEGRGGNTIYF
CDR3nt: TGTGCCAGCAGTTGGGAGGGCCGCGGAGGAAACACCATATATTTT

abundance: once
j_gene: TRBJ2-6
v_gene: TRBV2
d_gene: TRBD1
CDR3aa: CASNRRGLSSGANVLTF
CDR3nt: TGTGCCAGCAATCGCAGGGGGCTTAGCTCTGGGGCCAACGTCCTGACTTTC

abundance: few
j_gene: TRBJ2-1
v_gene: TRBV6-1
d_gene: TRBD2
CDR3aa: CASSETSGISEQFF
CDR3nt: TGTGCCAGCAGTGAGACTAGCGGGATCAGTGAGCAGTTCTTC

abundance: .
j_gene: TRBJ1-6
v_gene: TRBV4-1
d_gene: TRBD1
CDR3aa: CASSLGTGWEIVSPLHF
CDR3nt: TGCGCCAGCAGCTTAGGGACAGGGTGGGAAATTGTGTCACCCCTCCACTTT

abundance: .
j_gene: TRBJ2-2
v_gene: TRBV28
d_gene: .
CDR3aa: CASSYRGSLAGELFF
CDR3nt: TGTGCCAGCAGTTATCGGGGGAGCCTCGCCGGGGAGCTGTTTTTT

abundance: .
j_gene: TRBJ1-5
v_gene: TRBV5-1
d_gene: .
CDR3aa: CASSLGGRESNQPQHF
CDR3nt: TGCGCCAGCAGCTTGGGGGGTAGGGAGAGCAATCAGCCCCAGCATTTT

abundance: .
j_gene: TRBJ2-5
v_gene: TRBV2
d_gene: .
CDR3aa: CASRASDYTQETQYF
CDR3nt: TGTGCCAGCAGGGCTAGCGACTATACCCAAGAGACCCAGTACTTC

abundance: .
j_gene: TRBJ1-5
v_gene: TRBV19
d_gene: .
CDR3aa: CAGAQTEGQPQHF
CDR3nt: TGTGCCGGGGCCCAGACCGAAGGTCAGCCCCAGCATTTT

abundance: .
j_gene: TRBJ1-1
v_gene: TRBV9
d_gene: .
CDR3aa: CASSVGRGAGRAFF
CDR3nt: TGTGCCAGCAGCGTAGGTCGGGGGGCTGGGCGAGCTTTCTTT

abundance: .
j_gene: TRBJ2-2
v_gene: TRBV2
d_gene: .
CDR3aa: CASSPQANTGELFF
CDR3nt: TGTGCCAGCAGTCCTCAAGCTAACACCGGGGAGCTGTTTTTT

abundance: .
j_gene: TRBJ1-5
v_gene: TRBV2
d_gene: TRBD1
CDR3aa: CASRLDRGGQPQHF
CDR3nt: TGTGCCAGCCGCCTAGACAGGGGAGGTCAGCCCCAGCATTTT

abundance: few
j_gene: TRBJ1-1
v_gene: TRBV6-4
d_gene: TRBD1
CDR3aa: CASSETGGLPNTEAFF
CDR3nt: TGTGCCAGCAGTGAGACAGGGGGTCTCCCGAACACTGAAGCTTTCTTT

abundance: .
j_gene: TRBJ2-5
v_gene: TRBV5-6
d_gene: TRBD2
CDR3aa: CASSFHRDYIEKETQYF
CDR3nt: TGTGCCAGCAGCTTTCATCGGGACTATATTGAGAAGGAGACCCAGTACTTC

abundance: .
j_gene: TRBJ2-1
v_gene: TRBV30
d_gene: TRBD2
CDR3aa: CAWSPGGIGNEQFF
CDR3nt: TGTGCCTGGAGCCCGGGAGGGATTGGCAATGAGCAGTTCTTC